Below are 30 T cell receptor beta chains sequenced from a single sample in a study of blood T cell repertoires in COVID-19. Using immunoSEQ multiplex PCR, the repertoire was profiled, and TCRdb retains in-frame clones only, with some absent. Of 200,000 to 300,000 clones listed, around 87% were seen once; the top ten hold 6% to 9%. Sequencing input: peripheral blood. The receptors were sampled from a man aged 60 to 75 who had recovered from COVID-19.

The chain recombines TRBV10-3 with TRBJ2-7, with D possibly TRBD1 on 5 matching bases. This CDR3 has 15 residues. The V gene's germline CDR1 is ENHRY and CDR2 SYGVKD. Trimming removed 0 bases at V and 2 bases at J, with 11 bases between. The CDR3 DNA sequence: TGTGCCATCAGTGAGTCTCGAGACAGAGCCTACGAGCAGTACGTC. Protein product: CAISESRDRAYEQYV.

The chain is built from TRBV3-1 (or the pseudogene TRBV3-2) and TRBJ2-1; 11 bases fit TRBD2. Germline CDR1 reads LGHDT; CDR2 reads YNNKEL (reference sequence). The CDR3 covers 16 residues. Unmatched junction bases numbered 11, after V lost 3 bases and J lost 10 bases. The CDR3 DNA reads TGTGCCAGCAGCCATAGCGGGGGGGCCGGGTTAAGCGAGCAGTTCTTC. Its protein is CASSHSGGAGLSEQFF.

The chain has TRBV19 and TRBJ1-5; 7 bases align to TRBD1. Germline CDR1 is LNHDA and CDR2 is SQIVND (reference sequence). This CDR3 region has 15 residues. J lost 2 bases, V lost 3 bases, and 4 bases had no gene match. CDR3 amino acids: CASSIPGQGNQPQHF. CDR3 coding DNA: TGTGCCAGTAGTATCCCCGGACAGGGCAATCAGCCCCAGCATTTT. The variable domain in full, completed from reference TRBV19 and TRBJ1-5, reads DGGITQSPKYLFRKEGQNVTLSCEQNLNHDAMYWYRQDPGQGLRLIYYSQIVNDFQKGDIAEGYSVSREKKESFPLTVTSAQKNPTAFYLCASSIPGQGNQPQHFGDGTRLSIL.

This chain uses TRBV7-9 with TRBJ2-2; D remains unclear. With 2 bases removed from V and 7 bases from J, the gap between germline ends came to 11 bases. Germline loops: CDR1 SEHNR, CDR2 FQNEAQ (reference sequence). This CDR3 spans 14 amino acids. CDR3 sequence: CASSLTLTVGELFF. CDR3 sequence (DNA): TGTGCCAGCAGCTTAACGCTGACTGTCGGGGAGCTGTTTTTT.

J is TRBJ1-2 and V is TRBV5-6; tentatively, D is TRBD1 (5 bases). The V end was cut by 4 bases, the J end by 1 base, with 8 bases between. The CDR3 runs to 13 residues. CDR1 and CDR2 from the germline V gene are SGHDT and YYEEEE. The CDR3 here is CASSATVNYGYTF. Written as DNA, the CDR3 is TGTGCCAGCAGCGCGACAGTTAACTATGGCTACACCTTC.

The rearrangement uses TRBV24-1 and TRBJ1-2; D gene unclear. The CDR3 runs to 14 residues. The V gene lost 3 bases and the J gene lost 4 bases, with 11 bases spanning the gap. Germline CDR1 KGHDR, CDR2 SFDVKD. The CDR3 reads CATSDTGQTYGYTF. The DNA of the CDR3 is TGTGCCACCAGTGATACCGGTCAAACCTATGGCTACACCTTC.

V is TRBV21-1 and J is TRBJ1-1; the table assigns TRBD1, which was not confirmed against the DNA. TRBV21-1 is tagged as a pseudogene. This CDR3 contains 15 residues. The CDR3 sequence: CASSTRQGVNTEAFF. As DNA, the CDR3 is TGTGCCAGCAGCACAAGACAGGGGGTGAACACTGAAGCTTTCTTT.

The chain uses TRBV6-1 and TRBJ1-2; the match to TRBD1 covers 7 bases. Trimming at V came to 2 bases and at J to 4 bases, leaving 7 bases not matched to a gene. The CDR3 length is 15 residues. CDR1 is MNHNS, CDR2 SASEGT, per germline. As DNA, the CDR3 is TGTGCCAGCAGTGAACTGCCGGGACAGTTCTATGGCTACACCTTC. Translating gives CASSELPGQFYGYTF.

The chain combines TRBV4-1 with TRBJ2-7; possibly TRBD2 for D (6 bases). V lost 3 bases and J 3 bases, leaving 18 bases between the germline ends. Germline V gene sequence: CDR1 MGHRA, CDR2 YSYEKL. The CDR3 is 16 residues long. This chain's CDR3 is CASSQARGAKIYEQYF. The DNA for the CDR3 is TGCGCCAGCAGCCAGGCCCGCGGGGCTAAAATCTACGAGCAGTACTTC.

The chain links TRBV2 to TRBJ1-5, with D possibly TRBD1 on 6 matching bases. V gave up 7 bases and J gave up 3 bases, with 10 bases separating them. Germline CDR1 and CDR2: SNHLY and FYNNEI. The CDR3 runs 13 residues. CDR3 residues: CASTGQLNQPQHF. In DNA form, the CDR3 reads TGTGCCAGCACCGGACAGCTCAATCAGCCCCAGCATTTT.

The V call is TRBV7-9, the J call TRBJ2-1; tentative D call: TRBD1 (6 bases). From germline, CDR1 is SEHNR and CDR2 FQNEAQ (reference sequence). There are 17 residues in the CDR3. With 1 base removed from V and 9 bases from J, the gap between germline ends came to 22 bases. The CDR3 sequence: CASSLGLSGDITGEQFF. The CDR3 DNA reads as TGTGCCAGCAGCTTAGGGTTATCAGGGGATATTACAGGTGAGCAGTTCTTC.

This clone was recorded a few times. The chain uses TRBV6-5 and TRBJ2-7; no reliable D call. From germline, CDR1 is MNHEY and CDR2 SVGAGI. This CDR3 has 13 residues. Deletions cut 2 bases from V and 1 base from J, with 6 bases between. The CDR3 bases are TGTGCCAGCAGTTACGACTTATCCTACGAGCAGTACTTC. The encoded protein is CASSYDLSYEQYF.

The chain links TRBV6-5 to TRBJ1-6, with 8 bases matching TRBD1. This CDR3 region has 14 residues. Germline values: CDR1 MNHEY, CDR2 SVGAGI. Germline trimming cut 2 bases from V and 12 bases from J; bases unmatched to any gene: 6. The CDR3 bases are TGTGCCAGCAGTTACGTAGGACAGGGAGTACCCCTCCACTTT. Translating it yields CASSYVGQGVPLHF.

This rearrangement joins TRBV28 to TRBJ2-7; perhaps TRBD1 as D (6 bases). This CDR3 comprises 13 residues. The V gene lost 5 bases and the J gene lost 6 bases, with 14 bases spanning the gap. Germline V gene data show CDR1 as MDHEN and CDR2 as SYDVKM. The CDR3 reads CASSRPGVGEQYF. Here the CDR3 DNA reads TGTGCCAGCAGTCGTCCAGGGGTGGGCGAGCAGTACTTC.

This sequence joins TRBV6-5 and TRBJ2-1; the D gene is possibly TRBD2 (6 bases). Trimming pared 6 bases from V and 5 bases from J, leaving 17 bases between. CDR3 length: 15 residues. Germline values: CDR1 MNHEY, CDR2 SVGAGI. The CDR3 DNA reads TGTGCCAGCAGCCGGCCGGGACTCCAGAACAATGAGCAGTTCTTC. Protein: CASSRPGLQNNEQFF.

CDR3 sequence reads: CASSPNSGGQADTQYF. The CDR3 DNA sequence: TGTGCCAGCAGCCCCAATTCGGGGGGGCAGGCCGATACGCAGTATTTT. The chain carries TRBV7-2 and TRBJ2-3; 8 nucleotides line up with TRBD2. The ends lost 5 bases at V and 6 bases at J; junction bases unmatched: 13. CDR1 and CDR2 from the germline V gene are SGHTA and FQGNSA. The CDR3 has 16 residues.

The chain combines TRBV5-8 with TRBJ1-5; 8 nucleotides agree with TRBD1. Germline lookup yields CDR1 SGHTS and CDR2 YDEGEE. J lost 7 bases, V lost 3 bases, and 9 bases had no gene match. The length of the CDR3 is 15 residues. For the CDR3, the DNA is TGTGCCAGCAGCTCCGGACAGGGATTGGAGCAGCCCCAGCATTTT. Translation: CASSSGQGLEQPQHF.

The chain recombines TRBV28 with TRBJ1-6; unclear D gene. Trimming shortened V by 5 bases and J by 0 bases, and 8 bases separated the two germline ends. The CDR3 runs 15 residues. The germline CDR1 and CDR2 sequences are MDHEN and SYDVKM. In nucleotides, the CDR3 is TGTGCCAGCAGTAAAATGAGCTCCTATAATTCACCCCTCCACTTT. Translated, it gives CASSKMSSYNSPLHF.

V and J are TRBV21-1 and TRBJ1-2. TRBV21-1 is a known pseudogene. The CDR3 contains 15 residues. CDR3 protein: CASRPTPSFNYGYTF. The CDR3, as DNA: TGTGCCAGCAGGCCTACGCCAAGCTTTAACTATGGCTACACCTTC.

The rearrangement joins TRBV27 to TRBJ2-7; the match to TRBD1 covers 8 bases. Germline CDR1 and CDR2: MNHEY and SMNVEV (reference sequence). Germline trimming cut 5 bases from V and 7 bases from J; bases unmatched to any gene: 7. The CDR3 is made up of 13 amino acids. The CDR3: CASSDYRDREQYF. The CDR3 coding sequence is TGTGCCAGCAGTGATTACCGGGACAGGGAGCAGTACTTC.

V usage is TRBV5-4 and J usage is TRBJ2-7; no reliable D call. The CDR3 loop spans 13 amino acids. V lost 0 bases, J lost 3 bases, and 7 bases lay in between. The germline V gene has CDR1 SGHNT and CDR2 YYREEE (reference sequence). The CDR3 loop is CASSLAGVYEQYF. CDR3 bases: TGTGCCAGCAGCTTGGCCGGTGTCTACGAGCAGTACTTC.

V and J are TRBV10-2 and TRBJ1-1, with D perhaps TRBD1 (6 bases). Germline V lookup: CDR1 WSHSY, CDR2 SAAADI. CDR3 length: 12 amino acids. V gave up 8 bases and J gave up 3 bases, with 10 bases separating them. CDR3 sequence reads: CASGGGHTEAFF. CDR3 nucleotide sequence: TGCGCCAGCGGCGGGGGGCACACTGAAGCTTTCTTT.

This chain uses TRBV6-5 with TRBJ2-7, with D uncertain. This CDR3 comprises 14 residues. The V gene's germline CDR1 is MNHEY and CDR2 SVGAGI. V was shortened by 2 bases and J by 2 bases, with 10 bases between the two germline ends. This CDR3 is CASSYEAVAYEQYV. The CDR3 nucleotides are TGTGCCAGCAGTTACGAGGCAGTAGCCTACGAGCAGTACGTC.

V is TRBV2 and J is TRBJ2-2; 8 bases fit TRBD2. This CDR3 has 15 amino acids. CDR1 is SNHLY, CDR2 FYNNEI, per germline. V was clipped by 4 bases and J by 5 bases; unmatched bases: 6. The CDR3 is CASSGGSGATGELFF. The CDR3 DNA is TGTGCCAGCAGTGGGGGTAGCGGGGCAACCGGGGAGCTGTTTTTT.

The V call is TRBV2, the J call TRBJ2-2; D call uncertain. The CDR3 sequence is 12 residues long. Germline V lookup: CDR1 SNHLY, CDR2 FYNNEI. Trimming pared 3 bases from V and 6 bases from J, leaving 5 bases between. The CDR3 reads CASSDAAGELFF. CDR3 bases: TGTGCCAGCAGTGATGCAGCCGGGGAGCTGTTTTTT.

The chain joins TRBV27 to TRBJ1-1, with D possibly matching TRBD1 (6 bases). The V and J ends lost 7 bases and 3 bases respectively, with 21 bases between them. Germline CDR1 and CDR2: MNHEY and SMNVEV (reference sequence). There are 16 residues in the CDR3. The CDR3 nucleotides read TGTGCCAGCAAGGCCAGCGCGGGGGCCGGGGACACTGAAGCTTTCTTT. This translates into CASKASAGAGDTEAFF.

This rearrangement joins TRBV11-3 to TRBJ2-2; TRBD2 aligns across 11 bases. The CDR3 is 15 amino acids. The V and J ends lost 4 bases and 4 bases, in that order; junction bases with no gene match: 2. Looked up from germline, CDR1 is SGHNT and CDR2 is YENEEA. The DNA for the CDR3 is TGTGCCAGCAGCTCCACTAGCGGGGGCACCGGGGAGCTGTTTTTT. Encoded protein: CASSSTSGGTGELFF.

The V gene is TRBV27, the J gene TRBJ2-3; 9 nucleotides align to TRBD1. This CDR3 region has 19 residues. Trimming cost V 4 bases and J 0 bases; bases outside gene matches: 14. Germline CDR1 reads MNHEY; CDR2 reads SMNVEV (reference sequence). This CDR3 is CASSSYFPGQGFSTDTQYF. The CDR3 DNA follows: TGTGCCAGCAGTTCCTATTTCCCGGGACAGGGTTTTAGCACAGATACGCAGTATTTT.

The V gene is TRBV2, the J gene TRBJ1-2; D uncertain. CDR3 size: 19 residues. Looked up from germline, CDR1 is SNHLY and CDR2 is FYNNEI. V lost 1 base and J 7 bases, leaving 28 bases between the germline ends. The CDR3 region is CASSEEGKVGRTGQAGYTF. CDR3 DNA: TGTGCCAGCAGTGAAGAAGGGAAGGTCGGTCGGACTGGCCAGGCTGGCTACACCTTC. The full variable domain, rest sourced from reference TRBV2 and TRBJ1-2, is EPEVTQTPSHQVTQMGQEVILRCVPISNHLYFYWYRQILGQKVEFLVSFYNNEISEKSEIFDDQFSVERPDGSNFTLKIRSTKLEDSAMYFCASSEEGKVGRTGQAGYTFGSGTRLTVV.

The rearrangement links TRBV11-2 to TRBJ1-1; 9 nucleotides match TRBD1. Per the germline V gene, CDR1 is SGHAT and CDR2 is FQNNGV. This CDR3 is built from 17 residues. Trimming removed 1 base from V and 0 bases from J; junction bases left unmatched: 6. The CDR3 loop reads CASSLGRDRALNTEAFF. CDR3 nucleotides: TGTGCCAGCAGCTTAGGCCGGGACAGGGCGTTGAACACTGAAGCTTTCTTT.